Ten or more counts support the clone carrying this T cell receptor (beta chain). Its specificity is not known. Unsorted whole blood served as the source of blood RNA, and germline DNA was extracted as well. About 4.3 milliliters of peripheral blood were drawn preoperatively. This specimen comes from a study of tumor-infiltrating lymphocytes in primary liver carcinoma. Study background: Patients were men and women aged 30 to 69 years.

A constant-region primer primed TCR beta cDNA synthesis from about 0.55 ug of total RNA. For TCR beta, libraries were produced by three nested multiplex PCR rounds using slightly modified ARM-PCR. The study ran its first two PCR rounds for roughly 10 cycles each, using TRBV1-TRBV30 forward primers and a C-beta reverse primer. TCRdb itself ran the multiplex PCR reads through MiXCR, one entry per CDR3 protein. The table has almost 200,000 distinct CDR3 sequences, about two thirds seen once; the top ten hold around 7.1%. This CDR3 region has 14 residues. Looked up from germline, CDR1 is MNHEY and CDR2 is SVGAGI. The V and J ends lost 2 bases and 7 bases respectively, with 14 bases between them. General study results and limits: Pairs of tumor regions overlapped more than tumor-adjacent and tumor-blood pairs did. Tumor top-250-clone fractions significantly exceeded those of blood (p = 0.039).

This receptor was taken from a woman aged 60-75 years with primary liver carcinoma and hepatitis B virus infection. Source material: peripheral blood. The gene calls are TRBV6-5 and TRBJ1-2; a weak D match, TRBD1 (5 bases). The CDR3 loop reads CASSYRSREGGYTF. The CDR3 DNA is TGTGCCAGCAGTTACCGAAGCAGGGAAGGTGGCTACACCTTC.